The clone carrying this T cell receptor (beta chain) was seen many times. The data belong to a study of spatial heterogeneity in lung cancer. Looking at the study overall: Across the raw uncorrected reads, a unique TCR and UMI combination was observed, on average, more than ten times.

Germline CDR1 is KGHSH and CDR2 is LQKENI. This CDR3 comprises 14 residues. V was trimmed by 3 bases and J by 2 bases, leaving 10 bases between them. TCR cDNA molecules each had a unique molecular identifier. TCRdb reanalysed the 5' RACE reads using MiXCR and keeps one entry per CDR3 protein. This sample yields about 50,000 distinct CDR3 sequences, of which 7.5% to 8% are seen a single time; about 13% belongs to the top ten. Regarding time point: sample taken at primary tumor resection. The authors sequenced whole RNA from tumor, nontumor lung or frozen PBMC without sorting. Untreated early-stage non-small cell lung cancer patients, over 55 in total, were the donors.

The clonotype was recovered from a female donor with early-stage non-small cell lung cancer. The source was PBMCs, collected at surgery. The chain couples TRBV18 to TRBJ2-5, with D perhaps matching TRBD1 (6 bases). Here the CDR3 reads CASSPGTGQETQYF. In nucleotides, the CDR3 is TGTGCCAGCTCACCTGGCACAGGGCAAGAGACCCAGTACTTC.